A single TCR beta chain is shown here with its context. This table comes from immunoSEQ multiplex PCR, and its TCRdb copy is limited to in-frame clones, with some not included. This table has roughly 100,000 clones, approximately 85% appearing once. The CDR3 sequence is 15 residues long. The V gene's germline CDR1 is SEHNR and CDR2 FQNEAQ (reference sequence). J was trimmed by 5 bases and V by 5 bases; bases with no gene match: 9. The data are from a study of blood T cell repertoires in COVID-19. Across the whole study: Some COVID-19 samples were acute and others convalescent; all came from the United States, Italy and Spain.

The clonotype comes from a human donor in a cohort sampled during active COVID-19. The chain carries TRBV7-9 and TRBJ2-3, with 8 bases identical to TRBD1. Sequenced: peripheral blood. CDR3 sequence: CASSDRDRRIDTQYF. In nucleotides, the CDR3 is TGTGCCAGCAGCGACCGGGACAGGAGGATAGATACGCAGTATTTT.